Following are 19 T cell receptor beta chains from one sample sequenced in a study of T cell responses to AZD1222 COVID-19 vaccine. Produced via immunoSEQ multiplex PCR; TCRdb's table is partial and in-frame only. The table lists 100,000 to 150,000 clones, around 90% of them singletons. The sample in question was peripheral blood, obtained 28 days after the second AZD1222 dose. These receptors came from an adult who received the AZD1222 COVID-19 vaccine.

This chain uses TRBV7-3 with TRBJ2-3, with D maybe TRBD1 (5 bases). The length of the CDR3 is 15 residues. The V end was cut by 5 bases, the J end by 2 bases, with 14 bases between. Germline V lookup: CDR1 SGHTA, CDR2 FQGTGA. As DNA, the CDR3 is TGTGCCAGCAGCCCCTTCGACAGACTCACAGATACGCAGTATTTT. Protein: CASSPFDRLTDTQYF. The full variable domain, rest sourced from reference TRBV7-3 and TRBJ2-3, is GAGVSQTPSNKVTEKGKYVELRCDPISGHTALYWYRQSLGQGPEFLIYFQGTGAADDSGLPNDRFFAVRPEGSVSTLKIQRTERGDSAVYLCASSPFDRLTDTQYFGPGTRLTVL.

This chain connects TRBV3-1 (or the pseudogene TRBV3-2) to TRBJ1-4, with 8 bases identical to TRBD1. Looked up from germline, CDR1 is LGHDT and CDR2 is YNNKEL (reference sequence). This CDR3 contains 14 residues. J was trimmed by 10 bases and V by 5 bases; bases with no gene match: 9. CDR3 in amino acids: CASSSGQGRGKLFF. The CDR3 coding sequence is TGTGCCAGCAGCTCTGGACAGGGAAGGGGAAAACTGTTTTTT.

The J gene is TRBJ1-5, the V gene TRBV28; D is uncertain. The CDR3 loop spans 12 amino acids. V was pared by 6 bases and J by 4 bases, with 7 bases between. Germline loops: CDR1 MDHEN, CDR2 SYDVKM. The CDR3 here is CASRALNQPQHF. Here the CDR3 DNA reads TGTGCCAGCAGGGCCTTAAATCAGCCCCAGCATTTT. Full variable domain (rest looked up from reference TRBV28 and TRBJ1-5): DVKVTQSSRYLVKRTGEKVFLECVQDMDHENMFWYRQDPGLGLRLIYFSYDVKMKEKGDIPEGYSVSREKKERFSLILESASTNQTSMYLCASRALNQPQHFGDGTRLSIL.

This chain joins TRBV28 and TRBJ1-5; D is possibly TRBD1 (5 bases). V lost 7 bases to trimming and J lost 5 bases, with 12 bases between them. The V gene's germline CDR1 is MDHEN and CDR2 SYDVKM. The CDR3 length is 13 residues. The CDR3 region has the DNA TGTGCCAGCACTCTGGGAGGGGATCAGCCCCAGCATTTT. Translation gives CASTLGGDQPQHF.

The chain uses TRBV30 and TRBJ1-5; D perhaps matches TRBD1 (6 bases). The CDR3 is 14 amino acids. Germline loops: CDR1 GTSNPN, CDR2 SVGIG (reference sequence). With 0 bases removed from V and 5 bases from J, the gap between germline ends came to 11 bases. CDR3: CAWSVVSGDQPQHF. CDR3 DNA: TGTGCCTGGAGTGTTGTCTCAGGGGATCAGCCCCAGCATTTT. Drawing the rest from reference TRBV30 and TRBJ1-5, the complete variable domain is SQTIHQWPATLVQPVGSPLSLECTVEGTSNPNLYWYRQAAGRGLQLLFYSVGIGQISSEVPQNLSASRPQDRQFILSSKKLLLSDSGFYLCAWSVVSGDQPQHFGDGTRLSIL.

CDR3 protein: CASSRGGYNSPLHF. Written as DNA, the CDR3 is TGTGCCAGCAGCCGAGGCGGCTATAATTCACCCCTCCACTTT. The chain carries TRBV3-1 (or the pseudogene TRBV3-2) and TRBJ1-6; D is undetermined. CDR1 and CDR2 from the germline V gene are LGHDT and YNNKEL (reference sequence). This CDR3 has 14 amino acids. The V and J ends lost 4 bases and 3 bases respectively, with 7 bases between them.

This clone turned up a few times. The J gene is TRBJ1-2, the V gene TRBV28; maybe TRBD1 (6 bases). V dropped 7 bases and J dropped 6 bases, with 18 bases sitting between them. Germline V lookup: CDR1 MDHEN, CDR2 SYDVKM. CDR3 size: 14 residues. This CDR3 is CASTIQTGEDGYTF. CDR3 DNA: TGTGCCAGCACCATACAGACAGGAGAGGATGGCTACACCTTC.

The V gene is TRBV4-2, the J gene TRBJ2-1; weak D call: TRBD2 (6 bases). Between the trimmed V and J ends, which lost 0 bases and 3 bases, there was a span of 15 bases. Germline V CDR1 and CDR2: LGHNA, YNFKEQ. The CDR3 sequence is 17 residues long. The CDR3 spells CASSQEHARGFYNEQFF. In DNA form, the CDR3 reads TGTGCCAGCAGCCAAGAGCACGCGCGGGGATTCTACAATGAGCAGTTCTTC.

This clone was counted only a few times. The J gene is TRBJ2-6, the V gene TRBV7-9; the match to TRBD1 covers 7 bases. CDR1 SEHNR and CDR2 FQNEAQ come from the germline V gene (reference sequence). The trim removed 5 bases at V and 1 base at J, leaving 2 bases unmatched. The CDR3 runs to 15 residues. The CDR3 loop is CASSQTGSGANVLTF. The CDR3 nucleotides read TGTGCCAGCAGCCAGACAGGGTCTGGGGCCAACGTCCTGACTTTC.

The CDR3 is CASSLKRPGSKNIQYF. The CDR3, as DNA: TGTGCCAGCAGCTTGAAGCGCCCAGGGTCCAAAAACATTCAGTACTTC. The chain joins TRBV13 to TRBJ2-4; D is perhaps TRBD1 (5 bases). CDR1 and CDR2 from the germline V gene are PRHDT and FYEKMQ (reference sequence). V was trimmed by 3 bases and J by 2 bases, leaving 14 bases between them. This CDR3 comprises 16 residues. The variable domain in full, completed from reference TRBV13 and TRBJ2-4, reads AAGVIQSPRHLIKEKRETATLKCYPIPRHDTVYWYQQGPGQDPQFLISFYEKMQSDKGSIPDRFSAQQFSDYHSELNMSSLELGDSALYFCASSLKRPGSKNIQYFGAGTRLSVL.

The V call is TRBV11-1, the J call TRBJ2-2, with 7 bases lining up with TRBD1. The CDR3 sequence is 14 residues long. Germline CDR1 SGHAT, CDR2 FQDESV (reference sequence). The ends lost 1 base at V and 8 bases at J; junction bases unmatched: 4. CDR3 amino acids: CASSLGRDRGELFF. CDR3 coding DNA: TGTGCCAGCAGCTTAGGCCGGGACAGAGGGGAGCTGTTTTTT.

This sequence joins TRBV29-1 and TRBJ1-2, with D unresolved. The V gene's germline CDR1 is SQVTM and CDR2 ANQGSEA. V was clipped by 4 bases and J by 7 bases, with 10 bases between them. The length of the CDR3 is 11 residues. DNA of the CDR3: TGCAGCGTTGTGGAGGGCCGTGGCTACACCTTC. This gives the protein CSVVEGRGYTF.

V and J are TRBV7-9 and TRBJ2-1; D uncertain. In germline, CDR1 is SEHNR, CDR2 FQNEAQ (reference sequence). Deletions cut 3 bases from V and 10 bases from J, with 19 bases between. The CDR3 sequence is 15 residues long. CDR3 protein: CASSFNRAAQGEQFF. For the CDR3, the DNA is TGTGCCAGCAGCTTCAACCGGGCCGCGCAAGGAGAGCAGTTCTTC.

The chain joins TRBV19 to TRBJ2-7, with 9 bases fitting TRBD1. Germline V lookup: CDR1 LNHDA, CDR2 SQIVND (reference sequence). The CDR3 consists of 14 residues. The junction had 4 bases not matched to a gene; V was cut back by 6 bases and J by 1 base. In DNA form, the CDR3 reads TGTGCCAGTAGACCGACAGGGGGGTCCTACGAGCAGTACTTC. This translates into CASRPTGGSYEQYF.

This clone was seen only once. The chain joins TRBV5-3 to TRBJ2-7; 12 bases fit TRBD2. TRBV5-3 is flagged as an ORF with uncertain function. CDR3 size: 16 residues. V lost 0 bases and J lost 4; bases outside the gene matches: 5. The CDR3 DNA reads as TGTGCCAGAAGCTTGGCCCGGGGGACTAGCGGGTACGAGCAGTACTTC. Translation: CARSLARGTSGYEQYF.

This chain links TRBV5-1 with TRBJ1-1; maybe TRBD1 (6 bases). CDR3 length equals 14 residues. V was trimmed by 0 bases and J by 4 bases, leaving 10 bases between them. The V gene's germline CDR1 is SGHRS and CDR2 YFSETQ. The chain's CDR3 is CASSLGTGPTEAFF. The DNA of the CDR3 is TGCGCCAGCAGCTTGGGTACAGGGCCCACTGAAGCTTTCTTT. Full variable domain (outside the CDR3, taken from reference TRBV5-1 and TRBJ1-1): KAGVTQTPRYLIKTRGQQVTLSCSPISGHRSVSWYQQTPGQGLQFLFEYFSETQRNKGNFPGRFSGRQFSNSRSEMNVSTLELGDSALYLCASSLGTGPTEAFFGQGTRLTVV.

This clone appeared a single time. The rearrangement uses TRBV9 and TRBJ1-2, with D uncertain. The CDR3 is 13 residues long. Germline V gene lookup returns CDR1 SGDLS and CDR2 YYNGEE. V dropped 1 base and J dropped 4 bases, with 8 bases sitting between them. The CDR3 here is CASSVSTVYGYTF. The CDR3 bases are TGTGCCAGCAGCGTATCAACGGTCTATGGCTACACCTTC.

This clone was seen once. The chain carries TRBV6-5 and TRBJ2-7; D remains unclear. The germline gives CDR1 MNHEY, CDR2 SVGAGI. The V and J ends lost 5 bases and 2 bases respectively, with 7 bases between them. This CDR3 spans 12 amino acids. The CDR3 loop reads CASSKTPYEQYF. DNA of the CDR3: TGTGCCAGCAGTAAGACACCCTACGAGCAGTACTTC.

This sequence joins TRBV30 and TRBJ2-7; weak D call: TRBD2 (6 bases). The germline CDR1 and CDR2 sequences are GTSNPN and SVGIG (reference sequence). V was cut by 5 bases and J by 0 bases, with 8 bases left in between. This CDR3 is built from 12 residues. The CDR3 loop is CAWAGPSYEQYF. The CDR3 DNA reads TGTGCCTGGGCGGGGCCCTCCTACGAGCAGTACTTC.